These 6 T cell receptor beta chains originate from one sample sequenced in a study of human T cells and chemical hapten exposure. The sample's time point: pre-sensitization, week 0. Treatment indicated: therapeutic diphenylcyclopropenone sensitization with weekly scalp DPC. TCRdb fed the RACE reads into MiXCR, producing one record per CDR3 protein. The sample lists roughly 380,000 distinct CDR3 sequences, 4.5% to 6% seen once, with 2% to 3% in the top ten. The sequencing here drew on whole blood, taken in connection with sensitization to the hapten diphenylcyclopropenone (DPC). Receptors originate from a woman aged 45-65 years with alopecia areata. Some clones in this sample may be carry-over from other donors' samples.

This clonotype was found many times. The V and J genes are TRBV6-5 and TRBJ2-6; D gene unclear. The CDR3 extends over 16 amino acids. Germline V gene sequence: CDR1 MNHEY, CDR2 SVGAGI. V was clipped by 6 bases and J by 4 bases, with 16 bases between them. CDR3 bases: TGTGCCAGCAGCCCCGAGGCCATTTCCGGGGCCAACGTCCTGACTTTC. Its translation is CASSPEAISGANVLTF.

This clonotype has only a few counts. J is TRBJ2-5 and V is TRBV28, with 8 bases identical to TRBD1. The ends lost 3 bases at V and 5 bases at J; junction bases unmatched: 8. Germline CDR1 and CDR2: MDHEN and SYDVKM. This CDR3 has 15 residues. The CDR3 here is CASSLAGGTSETQYF. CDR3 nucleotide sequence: TGTGCCAGCAGTTTGGCAGGGGGCACGTCGGAGACCCAGTACTTC.

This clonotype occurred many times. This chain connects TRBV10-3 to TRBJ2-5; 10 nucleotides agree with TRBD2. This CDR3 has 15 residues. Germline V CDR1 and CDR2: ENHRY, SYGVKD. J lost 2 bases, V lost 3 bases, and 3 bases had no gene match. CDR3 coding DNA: TGTGCCATCAGTGATCTAGCGGGAGTACAAGAGACCCAGTACTTC. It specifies CAISDLAGVQETQYF.

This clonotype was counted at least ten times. The DNA of the CDR3 is TGCGCCAGCAGCTTGGGGCCAGGGATGGCTGAGCAGTTCTTC. Its protein is CASSLGPGMAEQFF. The J gene is TRBJ2-1, the V gene TRBV5-1, with TRBD1 as a possible D gene (5 bases). Trimming took 0 bases from V and 9 from J, leaving 13 bases between them. Looked up from germline, CDR1 is SGHRS and CDR2 is YFSETQ. The length of the CDR3 is 14 residues.

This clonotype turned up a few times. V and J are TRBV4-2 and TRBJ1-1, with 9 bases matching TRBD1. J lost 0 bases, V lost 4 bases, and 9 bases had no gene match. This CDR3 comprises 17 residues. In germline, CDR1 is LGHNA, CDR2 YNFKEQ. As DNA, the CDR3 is TGTGCCAGCAGCCGGGGGACAGGGAACTTTCTGAACACTGAAGCTTTCTTT. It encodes CASSRGTGNFLNTEAFF.

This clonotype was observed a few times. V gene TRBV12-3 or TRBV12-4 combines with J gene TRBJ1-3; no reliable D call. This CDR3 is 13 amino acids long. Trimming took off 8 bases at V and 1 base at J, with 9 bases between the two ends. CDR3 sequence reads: CASVGLSGNTIYF. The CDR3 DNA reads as TGTGCCAGCGTCGGTTTGTCTGGAAACACCATATATTTT.